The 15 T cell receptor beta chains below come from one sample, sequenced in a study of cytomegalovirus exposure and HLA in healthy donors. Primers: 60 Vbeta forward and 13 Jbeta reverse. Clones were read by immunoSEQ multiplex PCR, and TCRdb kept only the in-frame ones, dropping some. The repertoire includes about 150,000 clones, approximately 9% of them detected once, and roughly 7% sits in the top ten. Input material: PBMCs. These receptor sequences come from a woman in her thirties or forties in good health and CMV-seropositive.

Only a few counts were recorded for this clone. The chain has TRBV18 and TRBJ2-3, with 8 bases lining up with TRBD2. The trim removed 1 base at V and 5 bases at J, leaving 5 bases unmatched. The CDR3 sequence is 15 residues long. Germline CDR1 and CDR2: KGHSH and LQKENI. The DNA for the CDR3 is TGTGCCAGCTCACCACGACTAAGCGGGGGAGATACGCAGTATTTT. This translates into CASSPRLSGGDTQYF. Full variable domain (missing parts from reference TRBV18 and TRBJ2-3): NAGVMQNPRHLVRRRGQEARLRCSPMKGHSHVYWYRQLPEEGLKFMVYLQKENIIDESGMPKERFSAEFPKEGPSILRIQQVVRGDSAAYFCASSPRLSGGDTQYFGPGTRLTVL.

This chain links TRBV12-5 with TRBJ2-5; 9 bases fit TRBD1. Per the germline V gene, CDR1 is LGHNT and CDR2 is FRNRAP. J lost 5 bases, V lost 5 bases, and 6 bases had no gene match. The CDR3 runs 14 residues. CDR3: CASGPTGGRETQYF. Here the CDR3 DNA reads TGTGCTAGTGGTCCGACAGGGGGTAGGGAGACCCAGTACTTC.

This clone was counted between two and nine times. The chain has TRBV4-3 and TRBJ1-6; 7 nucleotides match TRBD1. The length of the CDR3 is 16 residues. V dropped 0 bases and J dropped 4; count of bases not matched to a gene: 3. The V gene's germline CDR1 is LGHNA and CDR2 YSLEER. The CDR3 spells CASSQDQTGYNSPLHF. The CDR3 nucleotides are TGCGCCAGCAGCCAAGATCAGACAGGGTATAATTCACCCCTCCACTTT.

CDR3 loop: CASSSQGAQDIQYF. CDR3 bases: TGTGCCAGCAGCTCCCAGGGGGCCCAAGACATTCAGTACTTC. The chain is built from TRBV7-2 and TRBJ2-4; 8 nucleotides agree with TRBD1. The CDR3 extends over 14 amino acids. The germline gives CDR1 SGHTA, CDR2 FQGNSA. The V gene end was trimmed by 4 bases and the J gene end by 8 bases; junction bases not matched to a gene: 7.

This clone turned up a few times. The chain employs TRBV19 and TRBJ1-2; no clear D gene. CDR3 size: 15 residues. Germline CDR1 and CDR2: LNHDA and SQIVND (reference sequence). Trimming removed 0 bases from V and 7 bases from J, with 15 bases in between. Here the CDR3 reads CASSIDLEGRSGYTF. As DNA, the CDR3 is TGTGCCAGTAGTATAGATCTGGAGGGCCGGTCTGGCTACACCTTC.

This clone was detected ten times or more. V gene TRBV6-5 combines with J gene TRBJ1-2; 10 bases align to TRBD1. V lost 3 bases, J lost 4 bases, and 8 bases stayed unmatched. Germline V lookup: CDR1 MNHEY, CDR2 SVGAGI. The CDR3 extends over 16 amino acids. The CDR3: CASSYERTGGGYGYTF. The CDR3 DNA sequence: TGTGCCAGCAGTTATGAAAGGACAGGGGGAGGCTATGGCTACACCTTC.

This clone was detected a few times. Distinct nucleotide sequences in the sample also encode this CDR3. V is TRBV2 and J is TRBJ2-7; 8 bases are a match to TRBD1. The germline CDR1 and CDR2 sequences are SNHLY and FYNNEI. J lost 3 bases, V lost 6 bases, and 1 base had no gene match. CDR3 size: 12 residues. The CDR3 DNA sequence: TGTGCCAGCAGCGGACAGGGCTACGAGCAGTACTTC. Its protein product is CASSGQGYEQYF.

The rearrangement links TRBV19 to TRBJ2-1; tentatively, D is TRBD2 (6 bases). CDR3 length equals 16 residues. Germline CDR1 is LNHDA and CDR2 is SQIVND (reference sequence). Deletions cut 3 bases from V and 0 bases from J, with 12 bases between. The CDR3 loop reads CASSIVGGSSYNEQFF. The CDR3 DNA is TGTGCCAGTAGTATTGTCGGGGGTTCCTCCTACAATGAGCAGTTCTTC.

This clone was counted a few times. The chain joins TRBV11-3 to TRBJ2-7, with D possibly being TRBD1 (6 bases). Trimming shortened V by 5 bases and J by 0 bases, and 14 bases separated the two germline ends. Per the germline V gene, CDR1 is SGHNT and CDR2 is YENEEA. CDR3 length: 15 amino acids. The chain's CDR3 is CASSPGTLSSYEQYF. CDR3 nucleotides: TGTGCCAGCAGCCCTGGGACATTGAGCTCCTACGAGCAGTACTTC.

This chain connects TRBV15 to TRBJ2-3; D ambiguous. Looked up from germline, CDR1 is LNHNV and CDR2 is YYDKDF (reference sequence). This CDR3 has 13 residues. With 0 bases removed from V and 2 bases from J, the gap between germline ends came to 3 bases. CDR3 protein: CATSREYTDTQYF. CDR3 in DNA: TGTGCCACCAGCAGAGAGTACACAGATACGCAGTATTTT.

Written as DNA, the CDR3 is TGTGCCAGCAGCCCATGGGACAGGGTGGGAGATACGCAGTATTTT. It is translated as CASSPWDRVGDTQYF. The rearrangement links TRBV7-9 to TRBJ2-3; TRBD1 matches at 9 bases. The CDR3 totals 15 residues. With V trimmed by 5 bases and J by 5 bases, 8 bases remained unmatched. Germline V gene data show CDR1 as SEHNR and CDR2 as FQNEAQ (reference sequence).

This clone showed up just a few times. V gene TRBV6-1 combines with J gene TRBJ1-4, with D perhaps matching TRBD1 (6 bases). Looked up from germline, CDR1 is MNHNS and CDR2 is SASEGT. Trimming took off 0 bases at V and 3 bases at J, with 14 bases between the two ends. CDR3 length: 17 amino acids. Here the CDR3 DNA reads TGTGCCAGCAGTGAAGCTGTGTTTGGACAGTCTAATGAAAAACTGTTTTTT. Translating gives CASSEAVFGQSNEKLFF.

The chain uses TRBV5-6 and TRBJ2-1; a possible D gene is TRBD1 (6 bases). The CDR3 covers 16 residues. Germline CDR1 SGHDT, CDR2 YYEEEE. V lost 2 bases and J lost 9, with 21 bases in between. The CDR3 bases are TGTGCCAGCAGCTTCGAGAGACAGGCCGAGTTTGGTGAGCAGTTCTTC. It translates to CASSFERQAEFGEQFF.

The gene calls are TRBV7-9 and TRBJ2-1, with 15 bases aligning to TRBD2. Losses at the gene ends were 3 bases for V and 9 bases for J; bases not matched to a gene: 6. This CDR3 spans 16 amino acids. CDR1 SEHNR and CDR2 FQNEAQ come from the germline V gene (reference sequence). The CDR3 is CASSFGTSGGQGEQFF. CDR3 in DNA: TGTGCCAGCAGCTTCGGGACTAGCGGGGGGCAGGGTGAGCAGTTCTTC.

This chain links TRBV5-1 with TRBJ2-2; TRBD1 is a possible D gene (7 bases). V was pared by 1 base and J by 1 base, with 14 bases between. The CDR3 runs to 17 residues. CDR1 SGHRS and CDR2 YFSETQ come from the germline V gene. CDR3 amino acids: CASSLRSQGGNTGELFF. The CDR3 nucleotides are TGCGCCAGCAGCTTGAGAAGTCAGGGGGGGAACACCGGGGAGCTGTTTTTT.